The 29 T cell receptor beta chains below all came from one sample that was sequenced in a study of blood T cell repertoires in COVID-19. The data were produced by immunoSEQ multiplex PCR, yet TCRdb's version contains in-frame clones alone and is incomplete. The sample shows approximately 39,000 clones, 94% of them seen only once. The specimen sequenced was peripheral blood. These receptors were obtained from a human donor with active COVID-19. The donor label of this sample is uncertain.

The V gene is TRBV5-6, the J gene TRBJ2-7, with 7 bases matching TRBD2. The CDR3 covers 14 residues. The ends lost 4 bases at V and 3 bases at J; junction bases unmatched: 7. CDR1 is SGHDT and CDR2 is YYEEEE in the germline V gene. Here the CDR3 reads CASSPNGGGYEQYF. The CDR3 coding sequence is TGTGCCAGCAGCCCAAACGGCGGGGGCTACGAGCAGTACTTC.

The rearrangement uses TRBV2 and TRBJ2-5, with D possibly matching TRBD1 (6 bases). Germline V CDR1 and CDR2: SNHLY, FYNNEI. V was shortened by 4 bases and J by 5 bases, with 17 bases between the two germline ends. CDR3 length: 15 amino acids. CDR3: CASSVGGPLMETQYF. The CDR3 DNA reads as TGTGCCAGCAGTGTAGGGGGACCGCTAATGGAGACCCAGTACTTC. The variable domain in full, completed from reference TRBV2 and TRBJ2-5, reads EPEVTQTPSHQVTQMGQEVILRCVPISNHLYFYWYRQILGQKVEFLVSFYNNEISEKSEIFDDQFSVERPDGSNFTLKIRSTKLEDSAMYFCASSVGGPLMETQYFGPGTRLLVL.

The chain is built from TRBV7-5 and TRBJ2-7; the D segment call TRBD1 is taken from the table without a DNA check. TRBV7-5 is a pseudogene locus. This CDR3 spans 15 amino acids. The chain's CDR3 is CARSLHRGPTYEQYF. In DNA form, the CDR3 reads TGTGCCAGAAGCTTACACAGGGGCCCTACCTACGAGCAGTACTTC.

This chain links TRBV10-3 with TRBJ2-1; D is undetermined. V lost 4 bases to trimming and J lost 11 bases, with 9 bases between them. Germline CDR1 and CDR2: ENHRY and SYGVKD. This CDR3 comprises 11 residues. CDR3 amino acids: CAISGSEKQFF. In nucleotides, the CDR3 is TGTGCCATCAGTGGGAGTGAAAAGCAGTTCTTC.

V usage is TRBV19 and J usage is TRBJ1-5; D perhaps matches TRBD1 (6 bases). The V end lost 6 bases, the J end lost 2 bases, and 14 bases lay between the germline ends. Germline V gene lookup returns CDR1 LNHDA and CDR2 SQIVND (reference sequence). This CDR3 spans 15 amino acids. CDR3 amino acids: CASRQGTRGNQPQHF. The DNA of the CDR3 is TGTGCCAGTAGACAGGGCACCCGAGGCAATCAGCCCCAGCATTTT. The full variable domain, completed using reference TRBV19 and TRBJ1-5, is DGGITQSPKYLFRKEGQNVTLSCEQNLNHDAMYWYRQDPGQGLRLIYYSQIVNDFQKGDIAEGYSVSREKKESFPLTVTSAQKNPTAFYLCASRQGTRGNQPQHFGDGTRLSIL.

This chain connects TRBV7-6 to TRBJ2-5, with TRBD2 as a possible D gene (5 bases). This CDR3 has 16 residues. V was cut by 0 bases and J by 9 bases, with 20 bases left in between. Germline assignment: CDR1 SGHVS and CDR2 FNYEAQ. The CDR3 here is CASSLALGIGSNPQYF. CDR3 nucleotides: TGTGCCAGCAGCTTAGCACTCGGGATTGGATCTAATCCCCAGTACTTC.

V gene TRBV27 combines with J gene TRBJ1-2; 9 nucleotides line up with TRBD1. Germline V gene sequence: CDR1 MNHEY, CDR2 SMNVEV (reference sequence). V lost 6 bases to trimming and J lost 4 bases; unmatched junction nucleotides: 21. The CDR3 runs to 19 residues. The CDR3 bases are TGTGCCAGCAGCCGTTACAGGGGGCGCCGAACCGAGTCAGTCTATGGCTACACCTTC. Its protein product is CASSRYRGRRTESVYGYTF.

The chain links TRBV5-1 to TRBJ2-1; D not resolved. The germline V gene has CDR1 SGHRS and CDR2 YFSETQ. The length of the CDR3 is 15 residues. V lost 0 bases to trimming and J lost 5 bases, with 12 bases between them. CDR3 region: CASSLVVKTDNEQFF. The CDR3 DNA reads as TGCGCCAGCAGCTTGGTGGTAAAAACGGACAATGAGCAGTTCTTC.

The chain recombines TRBV23-1 with TRBJ2-1; 8 bases map to TRBD2. TRBV23-1 is recorded as an ORF, its role being uncertain. The CDR3 totals 14 residues. Trimming at V came to 8 bases and at J to 0 bases, leaving 3 bases not matched to a gene. The CDR3 spells CASQRGSSYNEQFF. As DNA, the CDR3 is TGCGCCAGCCAGCGGGGGAGCTCCTACAATGAGCAGTTCTTC.

The V and J genes are TRBV29-1 and TRBJ1-5; tentatively, D is TRBD1 (6 bases). Germline lookup yields CDR1 SQVTM and CDR2 ANQGSEA. The CDR3 loop spans 13 amino acids. Trimming cost V 5 bases and J 3 bases, with 11 bases left between them. CDR3 in amino acids: CSVCRGDNQPQHF. In DNA form, the CDR3 reads TGCAGCGTTTGCAGGGGTGACAATCAGCCCCAGCATTTT.

The chain carries TRBV5-5 and TRBJ2-1, with D maybe TRBD2 (5 bases). Germline V gene lookup returns CDR1 SGHKS and CDR2 YYEKEE (reference sequence). Deletions cut 3 bases from V and 3 bases from J, with 16 bases between. This CDR3 is built from 16 residues. CDR3 nucleotide sequence: TGTGCCAGCAGCTCCAATGGACTGGCACTCTACAATGAGCAGTTCTTC. Translated, it gives CASSSNGLALYNEQFF.

With respect to this clone: Other DNA variants within this sample encode the same CDR3. The J gene is TRBJ1-2, the V gene TRBV28; possibly TRBD1 for D (6 bases). The CDR3 contains 13 residues. Between the trimmed V and J ends, which lost 2 bases and 2 bases, there was a span of 6 bases. The V gene's germline CDR1 is MDHEN and CDR2 SYDVKM. The DNA of the CDR3 is TGTGCCAGCAGTTTAACAGGGAACTATGGCTACACCTTC. Residues: CASSLTGNYGYTF.

The chain employs TRBV5-6 and TRBJ1-5; D is unclear. This CDR3 is built from 15 residues. Trimming left V 1 base short and J 0 bases short, with 8 bases between. The germline CDR1 and CDR2 sequences are SGHDT and YYEEEE. The CDR3 is CASSLSVYSNQPQHF. The CDR3 DNA follows: TGTGCCAGCAGCTTGTCCGTATATAGCAATCAGCCCCAGCATTTT.

The chain is built from TRBV7-9 and TRBJ2-1, with TRBD2 matching 14 bases. J was trimmed by 0 bases and V by 6 bases; bases with no gene match: 7. The CDR3 is 18 amino acids. Germline V gene data show CDR1 as SEHNR and CDR2 as FQNEAQ (reference sequence). CDR3 bases: TGTGCCAGCAGTCGTGGGACTAGCGGGGGACGCTCCTACAATGAGCAGTTCTTC. Protein: CASSRGTSGGRSYNEQFF.

The chain uses TRBV2 and TRBJ1-5, with a tentative D call TRBD1 (6 bases). Germline CDR1 is SNHLY and CDR2 is FYNNEI. V was cut by 5 bases and J by 9 bases, with 17 bases left in between. The CDR3 covers 14 residues. DNA of the CDR3: TGTGCCAGCAGTTTACAGGGAAGGGATACGCCCCAGCATTTT. Translation: CASSLQGRDTPQHF. Supplemented by reference TRBV2 and TRBJ1-5, the full variable domain reads EPEVTQTPSHQVTQMGQEVILRCVPISNHLYFYWYRQILGQKVEFLVSFYNNEISEKSEIFDDQFSVERPDGSNFTLKIRSTKLEDSAMYFCASSLQGRDTPQHFGDGTRLSIL.

CDR3 DNA: TGTGCCAGCAGCTCGGGACTAGCGGTTCAAGAGACCCAGTACTTC. Translated, it gives CASSSGLAVQETQYF. The V call is TRBV9, the J call TRBJ2-5, with 11 bases aligning to TRBD2. V shed 4 bases and J 2 bases; nucleotides not matched to a gene: 4. Per the germline V gene, CDR1 is SGDLS and CDR2 is YYNGEE. The length of the CDR3 is 15 residues.

The rearrangement joins TRBV4-1 to TRBJ2-1; TRBD2 agrees at 9 bases. The CDR3 is 17 amino acids. The V segment lost 7 bases and the J segment 5 bases; nucleotides outside the gene matches: 15. The germline V gene has CDR1 MGHRA and CDR2 YSYEKL. CDR3 residues: CASTQSGFSGGNNEQFF. DNA for the CDR3: TGCGCCAGCACCCAGTCGGGGTTTAGCGGGGGCAACAATGAGCAGTTCTTC.

The chain uses TRBV6-6 and TRBJ2-3; 11 bases are shared with TRBD2. The junction had 16 bases not matched to a gene; V was cut back by 6 bases and J by 5 bases. This CDR3 comprises 18 residues. Germline assignment: CDR1 MNHNY and CDR2 SVGAGI (reference sequence). The CDR3 spells CASSRNGLSGRARDTQYF. Here the CDR3 DNA reads TGTGCCAGCAGCCGAAATGGTCTTAGCGGGAGGGCGAGAGATACGCAGTATTTT.

The chain recombines TRBV7-6 with TRBJ2-3; 10 nucleotides line up with TRBD1. Germline values: CDR1 SGHVS, CDR2 FNYEAQ. V lost 0 bases to trimming and J lost 9 bases; unmatched junction nucleotides: 9. This CDR3 has 16 residues. The CDR3 nucleotides read TGTGCCAGCAGCTTAGCTAGTTCGAGGGACAGGGGAACGCAGTATTTT. Translation: CASSLASSRDRGTQYF.

The chain has TRBV7-2 and TRBJ1-1; D is unresolved. The ends were cut back, 1 base at V and 13 bases at J, with 13 bases in the middle. The CDR3 length is 12 residues. Germline V CDR1 and CDR2: SGHTA, FQGNSA. The CDR3 DNA reads TGTGCCAGCAGCTTAGATGTGGGGAGCGGTTTCTTT. Protein: CASSLDVGSGFF.

This clone appeared once. V usage is TRBV6-6 and J usage is TRBJ2-1, with D possibly TRBD1 on 8 matching bases. This CDR3 is built from 13 residues. Germline CDR1 is MNHNY and CDR2 is SVGAGI (reference sequence). CDR3 loop: CATTGGGYNEQFF. The CDR3 DNA is TGTGCTACAACAGGGGGGGGTTACAATGAGCAGTTCTTC.

J is TRBJ2-5 and V is TRBV19; 8 bases match TRBD1. Germline V gives CDR1 LNHDA, CDR2 SQIVND (reference sequence). CDR3 length equals 16 residues. With 2 bases clipped from V and 3 bases from J, the junction kept 8 bases outside the gene matches. For the CDR3, the DNA is TGTGCCAGTAGTATATTTGGGAGACAGGGGAAAGAGACCCAGTACTTC. It yields the protein CASSIFGRQGKETQYF. Together with reference TRBV19 and TRBJ2-5, the CDR3 gives the full variable domain: DGGITQSPKYLFRKEGQNVTLSCEQNLNHDAMYWYRQDPGQGLRLIYYSQIVNDFQKGDIAEGYSVSREKKESFPLTVTSAQKNPTAFYLCASSIFGRQGKETQYFGPGTRLLVL.

The chain employs TRBV28 and TRBJ1-3, with D unclear. Germline CDR1 MDHEN, CDR2 SYDVKM. The CDR3 consists of 12 residues. The germline V and J ends were trimmed by 4 bases and 10 bases, with 11 bases remaining between them. The DNA for the CDR3 is TGTGCCAGCAGTTCTCCCCCCTTGACCATATATTTT. It codes for CASSSPPLTIYF.

CDR3 nucleotides: TGTGCCACCCGAGGCGGACAGGGGATTAGCAATCAGCCCCAGCATTTT. Translating it yields CATRGGQGISNQPQHF. The chain joins TRBV19 to TRBJ1-5; TRBD1 aligns across 9 bases. This CDR3 has 16 residues. Germline loops: CDR1 LNHDA, CDR2 SQIVND (reference sequence). V was clipped by 10 bases and J by 0 bases; unmatched bases: 10.

The chain employs TRBV9 and TRBJ2-7, with 9 nucleotides matching TRBD1. V was clipped by 3 bases and J by 3 bases; unmatched bases: 7. The CDR3 length is 15 residues. Germline CDR1 and CDR2: SGDLS and YYNGEE. CDR3 in amino acids: CASSADRGRSYEQYF. CDR3 nucleotide sequence: TGTGCCAGCAGCGCGGACAGGGGACGGAGCTACGAGCAGTACTTC.

V is TRBV7-2 and J is TRBJ2-5; D call uncertain. V gave up 4 bases and J gave up 7 bases, with 7 bases separating them. CDR1 SGHTA and CDR2 FQGNSA come from the germline V gene. This CDR3 spans 11 amino acids. CDR3 nucleotides: TGTGCCAGCAGCTCGTCGCGGACCCAGTACTTC. It codes for CASSSSRTQYF.

The chain employs TRBV2 and TRBJ1-2, with D hard to call. In germline, CDR1 is SNHLY, CDR2 FYNNEI. V was clipped by 1 base and J by 0 bases, with 12 bases between them. The CDR3 has 16 residues. In nucleotides, the CDR3 is TGTGCCAGCAGTGAAGGGTCCGGGTCGGCTAACTATGGCTACACCTTC. It is translated as CASSEGSGSANYGYTF.

The chain couples TRBV11-3 to TRBJ1-2, with a tentative D call TRBD1 (5 bases). The V end was cut by 6 bases, the J end by 4 bases, with 12 bases between. The CDR3 spans 13 residues. CDR1 SGHNT and CDR2 YENEEA come from the germline V gene. The CDR3 loop is CASSSTALYGYTF. CDR3 nucleotides: TGTGCCAGCAGTTCGACAGCGCTCTATGGCTACACCTTC.

The V and J genes are TRBV7-8 and TRBJ2-7; 9 bases map to TRBD2. CDR3 length: 16 residues. Germline V CDR1 and CDR2: SGHVS, FQNEAQ. Trimming removed 2 bases from V and 7 bases from J; junction bases left unmatched: 12. The chain's CDR3 is CASSLSVAGAWGEQYF. The CDR3 DNA reads TGTGCCAGCAGCTTATCCGTAGCGGGGGCGTGGGGAGAGCAGTACTTC. Filled out from reference TRBV7-8 and TRBJ2-7, the complete variable domain reads GAGVSQSPRYKVAKRGQDVALRCDPISGHVSLFWYQQALGQGPEFLTYFQNEAQLDKSGLPSDRFFAERPEGSVSTLKIQRTQQEDSAVYLCASSLSVAGAWGEQYFGPGTRLTVT.